The subject of this entry is one TCR beta chain. Its antigen is still unknown. No quality values exist for individual bases; no much larger clone is one base distant. This sample is drawn from a study of naive and memory T cell subsets (dated by TCRdb to the late 2010s). Context from the whole study: The study applied an open-source, UMI-based TCR alpha and beta sequencing pipeline to sorted naive and memory peripheral blood T cell subsets. RNA was DNase-treated and reverse transcribed with TCR constant-region primers, mostly using SuperScript III. Complete agreement was observed between the functional CMV T cell responses and the IgG serology results. Overall results and qualifications from the work: Naive repertoires, especially CD8, contained a few larger clonotypes, possibly memory cells re-expressing CD45RA. Each clonotype was defined as a single alpha or beta chain sequence rather than as a paired alpha/beta receptor. After error correction, only a single occurrence was seen for over 95% of naive TCR sequences, so much steeper abundance distributions were produced than in memory subsets. RNA-based TCR counts may be influenced by expression changes linked to T cell activation and differentiation. The repertoire findings for the naive and memory subsets could not be validated, as no ground truth was available. Gini index rose and Shannon and inverse Simpson diversity fell from naive through CM, EM and EMRA in both CD4 and CD8 cells. TCR abundance followed a power law with an exponent that was different for naive and memory subsets but consistent across the three individuals.

TCR alpha and beta chain libraries were amplified separately from the second PCR step onward. CMV status of each donor was established by measuring IFNgamma production from CD4+ T cells after fresh PBMCs were stimulated overnight with CMV viral lysate. Using Miltenyi beads, CD4 T cells were first positively selected, and CD8 T cells were then positively selected from the CD4-negative fraction. Cells were stained for CD3, CD4, CD8, CD45RA, CD27 and a live/dead dye and were sorted on a BD Aria II into four subsets based on CD45RA and CD27. A few healthy volunteers provided blood, and the blood of each volunteer was split into CD4 and CD8 T cells and then into four differentiation subsets. Roughly 110 ml of peripheral blood was collected from each donor, and PBMC were isolated by Ficoll-Paque PLUS density-gradient centrifugation. Sorted cells were lysed in RLT buffer, and RNA was extracted with a Qiagen RNeasy kit and stored at -80°C.

Library preparation employed UMI-ligation and nested PCR. An equimolar mix of two oligonucleotides covering both TRBC1 and TRBC2 was used as the beta constant-region primer. Four rounds of PCR were used to amplify ligated cDNA, with nested alpha and beta constant-region primers being used together with the SP2 primer. A single-stranded oligonucleotide bearing the SP2 primer plus a 12-nucleotide UMI was ligated onto the 3' end of the cDNA by T4 RNA ligase 1. Incubation of the ligation reaction lasted roughly 20-24 hours at 16 degrees C. PCR2 was typically run as a SYBR Green qPCR and stopped at a predetermined threshold to prevent over-amplification. Apart from the first purification, every purification step used Agencourt AMPure XP magnetic beads. Libraries were quantified by Qubit and checked on a TapeStation, with a main peak expected near 650 bp. Pooled libraries were sequenced on an Illumina MiSeq with v2 2x251 paired-end kits, typically giving about 0.95-2.2 million reads per sample. Each sample's library went into the pool at around 4 nM, and roughly 5-8% PhiX was added to help with cluster recognition. On the authors' methods: Using tag matching that tolerated one base-pair mismatch, Decombinator assigned V and J genes to FASTQ reads that had been processed by Demultiplexor. Collapsinator relied on UMIs to fix sequencing errors as well as frequency errors caused by PCR heterogeneity. TCRs were translated and CDR3s were extracted from the conserved cysteine to the FGXG phenylalanine by CDR3Translator, with non-productive sequences being flagged. Gini, Shannon entropy and inverse Simpson indices were calculated on repertoires that had been subsampled to equal numbers of UMI-defined TCRs. Clonotype abundance distributions were fitted to a power law by maximum likelihood within the linear range. Similar UMI counts, unique TCR numbers and clonal distributions were obtained with the pipeline and with MIGEC on one naive CD8 sample. In one analysis, naive TCRs also found in any memory subset of the same donor were removed from the naive repertoire. The repertoires were searched for under 7,500 CMV-associated CDR3 sequences that had been compiled from VDJdb and a published dataset. The public reads were reprocessed in TCRdb via fastp at Q25 and MiXCR, keeping in-frame beta chains. Identical CDR3 proteins give one entry, which carries the most common genes and DNA. Here the V and J calls rest on TCRdb's processing, not on the authors' analysis. A total of 98,000 or so distinct CDR3 sequences appear in this sample, around 11% of them only once. Around 0.13% of the sample lies in the top ten.

The germline V and J ends show losses of 3 bases and 8 bases respectively, and no gene match explains 9 bases of the junction. CDR1 and CDR2, looked up from the germline V gene (reference sequence), are DFQATT and SNEGSKA. Its CDR3 holds 14 amino acids, cysteine through phenylalanine. Just the 42-base CDR3 DNA is kept, in frame starting at base 1. This receptor chain uses TRBV20-1 and TRBJ1-2; the junction holds 10 bases that match TRBD1. This sequence was found in a human donor in good health. The material sequenced was naive CD4+ T cells from blood. The cell subset or site tag for this specimen amounts to: naive T cells, CD45RA high CD27+. The encoded CDR3 is CSASPTGTGVGYTF. The base sequence is TGCAGTGCTAGCCCAACCGGGACAGGGGTCGGCTACACCTTC.